The 3 T cell receptor beta chains below all came from one sample that was sequenced in a study of T cell repertoires in cytomegalovirus infection. MiXCR, applied by TCRdb to the reads, yields one record per CDR3 protein. The repertoire holds roughly 190,000 distinct CDR3 sequences, with about a tenth as singletons. The sample taken for sequencing was PBMCs. The receptors originated from a human donor in good health (CMV status not recorded). Some clones in this sample may be carry-over from other donors' samples.

This clonotype was recorded at least ten times. The CDR3 nucleotides are TGTGCCAGCAGCCACACTAGCGGGAGCACAGATACGCAGTATTTT. The encoded protein is CASSHTSGSTDTQYF. This chain uses TRBV4-2 with TRBJ2-3; 9 nucleotides agree with TRBD2. CDR1 and CDR2 from the germline V gene are LGHNA and YNFKEQ. The CDR3 is 15 amino acids. With 3 bases clipped from V and 0 bases from J, the junction kept 1 base outside the gene matches.

In this sample, this clonotype turned up many times. This chain uses TRBV28 with TRBJ2-1, with 8 bases lining up with TRBD2. V shed 5 bases and J 3 bases; nucleotides not matched to a gene: 6. Germline V CDR1 and CDR2: MDHEN, SYDVKM. The CDR3 sequence is 15 residues long. The chain's CDR3 is CASSRGGGNYNEQFF. The DNA of the CDR3 is TGTGCCAGCAGTCGGGGGGGGGGAAACTACAATGAGCAGTTCTTC.

The V and J genes are TRBV28 and TRBJ1-4; D not certain. Trimming took 2 bases from V and 14 from J, leaving 9 bases between them. CDR1 and CDR2 from the germline V gene are MDHEN and SYDVKM. The length of the CDR3 is 11 residues. CDR3 sequence reads: CASSLRGVLFF. The CDR3 DNA reads TGTGCCAGCAGTTTACGGGGAGTTCTGTTTTTT.